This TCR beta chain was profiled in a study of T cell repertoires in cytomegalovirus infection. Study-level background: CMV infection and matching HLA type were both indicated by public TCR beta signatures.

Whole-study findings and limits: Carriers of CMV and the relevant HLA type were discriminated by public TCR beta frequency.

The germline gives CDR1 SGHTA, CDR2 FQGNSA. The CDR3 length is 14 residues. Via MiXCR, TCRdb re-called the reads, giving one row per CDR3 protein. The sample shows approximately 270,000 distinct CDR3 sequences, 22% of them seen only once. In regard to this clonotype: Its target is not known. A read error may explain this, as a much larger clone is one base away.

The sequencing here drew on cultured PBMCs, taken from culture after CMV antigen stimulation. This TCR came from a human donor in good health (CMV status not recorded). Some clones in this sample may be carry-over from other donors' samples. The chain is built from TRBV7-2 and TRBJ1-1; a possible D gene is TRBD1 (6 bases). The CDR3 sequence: CASSRRQADTEALF. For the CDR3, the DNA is TGTGCCAGCAGCCGACGACAGGCGGACACTGAAGCTCTCTTT.